The rows below give T cell receptor beta chains drawn from one sample of a study of identical twins. TCRdb reprocessed the 5' RACE reads with MiXCR, giving one entry per CDR3 protein. There are 400,000 to 550,000 distinct CDR3 sequences in the sample; approximately 22% occur only once, and 0.75% to 0.95% lies in the top ten. The same specimen was also included in a second study, on T cells expressing NK-cell markers.

Sequencing was performed on CD4+ T cells sorted from blood. These receptors came from a woman aged 18-35 years in good health. Each CDR3 is given with its conserved first and last residue. The order of the fields is V gene, J gene, clone size, D gene, CDR3 protein, CDR3 DNA. A D gene is named only where the DNA matches it firmly. Size values are once, few and many counts, or a class for expanded clones, and some rows have none.

TRBV3-1	TRBJ1-1	few	NA	CASSQTTGNTEAFF	TGTGCCAGCAGTCAAACTACAGGTAACACTGAAGCTTTCTTT
TRBV29-1	TRBJ2-7	NA	TRBD1	CSVLGQGSDEQYF	TGCAGCGTCTTGGGACAGGGGAGCGACGAGCAGTACTTC
TRBV15	TRBJ2-3	few	NA	CATSRVGGITDTQYF	TGTGCCACCAGCAGAGTGGGAGGTATAACAGATACGCAGTATTTT
TRBV27	TRBJ2-1	NA	NA	CASSRPDRYNEQFF	TGTGCCAGCAGCCGACCCGACAGATACAATGAGCAGTTCTTC
TRBV9	TRBJ2-3	few	NA	CASSVRNGDTDTQYF	TGTGCCAGCAGCGTGCGTAATGGAGACACAGATACGCAGTATTTT
TRBV6-5	TRBJ2-5	NA	NA	CASSYHPNPTRLGETQYF	TGTGCCAGCAGTTACCATCCTAACCCTACTAGATTGGGTGAGACCCAGTACTTC
TRBV18	TRBJ2-3	few	NA	CASSPAGLTDTQYF	TGTGCCAGCTCCCCGGCGGGGCTGACAGATACGCAGTATTTT
TRBV12-3/TRBV12-4	TRBJ1-2	NA	NA	CASSPDGGLYGYTF	TGTGCCAGCAGCCCGGACGGCGGTCTCTATGGCTACACCTTC
TRBV15	TRBJ2-3	few	TRBD2	CATSRASGARTDTQYF	TGTGCCACCAGCAGAGCTAGCGGGGCCCGCACAGATACGCAGTATTTT
TRBV5-5	TRBJ2-5	few	NA	CASSHDSLETQYF	TGTGCCAGCAGCCACGATTCGCTAGAGACCCAGTACTTC
TRBV5-1	TRBJ1-1	NA	NA	CASSLVWGLNTEAFF	TGCGCCAGCAGCTTGGTGTGGGGTTTGAACACTGAAGCTTTCTTT
TRBV9	TRBJ2-3	few	NA	CASSVGVSGTDTQYF	TGTGCCAGCAGCGTAGGGGTTAGCGGCACAGATACGCAGTATTTT
TRBV5-5	TRBJ2-3	NA	NA	CASSSALAASTDTQYF	TGTGCCAGCAGCTCCGCGCTTGCGGCTAGCACAGATACGCAGTATTTT
TRBV29-1	TRBJ2-7	many	NA	CSVESSYEQYF	TGCAGCGTTGAAAGCTCCTACGAGCAGTACTTC
TRBV4-3	TRBJ2-1	few	NA	CASSQGWDSYNEQFF	TGCGCCAGCAGCCAAGGGTGGGACTCCTACAATGAGCAGTTCTTC
TRBV12-3/TRBV12-4	TRBJ2-7	few	TRBD2	CASSLGGRGAYEQYF	TGTGCCAGCAGTTTAGGGGGACGGGGGGCCTACGAGCAGTACTTC
TRBV9	TRBJ2-1	NA	NA	CASSVVAVSSYNEQFF	TGTGCCAGCAGCGTAGTGGCGGTTAGCTCCTACAATGAGCAGTTCTTC
TRBV7-2	TRBJ2-7	few	TRBD2	CASSLAAGVEEQYF	TGTGCCAGCAGCTTAGCGGCGGGAGTGGAGGAGCAGTACTTC